The 14 T cell receptor beta chains below come from one sample, sequenced in a study of molecular identifiers for immune sequencing clone quantification. TCRdb used MiXCR to reprocess the PCR reads, holding one entry per CDR3 protein. The top ten hold roughly 0.81% of the sample, which has under 600,000 distinct CDR3 sequences, roughly a fifth seen once. Input material: naive CD8+ T cells from blood, with Jurkat cell RNA spiked in. Subset here: FACS-sorted CD8+CD4-CCR7+CD45RA+ naive T cells. Receptors originate from a human donor in good health. Some libraries in this study had Jurkat cell RNA spiked in.

This clonotype was observed once. A much larger clone lies a single base off, so this may be a read error. The rearrangement links TRBV5-6 to TRBJ1-3; D gene unclear. The CDR3 sequence is 16 residues long. CDR1 and CDR2 (germline): SGHDT, YYEEEE. V was cut by 0 bases and J by 1 base, with 11 bases left in between. As DNA, the CDR3 is TGTGCCAGCAGCTTGGCCGGGCAGCTTTCTGGAAACACCATATATTTT. Protein product: CASSLAGQLSGNTIYF.

Points on this clonotype: One end of the junction does not line up with germline, which may come from a read error. This rearrangement joins TRBV20-1 to TRBJ2-4, with D possibly matching TRBD2 (5 bases). This CDR3 has 15 residues. Germline assignment: CDR1 DFQATT and CDR2 SNEGSKA (reference sequence). The CDR3 sequence is CGAMLTTLAKNIQYF. The CDR3 nucleotides read TGCGGTGCTATGTTGACTACGCTAGCCAAAAACATTCAGTACTTC.

This clonotype was found many times. V is TRBV30 and J is TRBJ1-1; D is unclear. Looked up from germline, CDR1 is GTSNPN and CDR2 is SVGIG (reference sequence). The CDR3 runs to 13 residues. V was clipped by 0 bases and J by 4 bases, with 9 bases between them. CDR3 sequence (DNA): TGTGCCTGGAGTGTAACGGGGAGCACTGAAGCTTTCTTT. Amino acids: CAWSVTGSTEAFF.

In this sample, this clonotype turned up many times. The chain has TRBV28 and TRBJ2-7; maybe TRBD2 (5 bases). Germline V CDR1 and CDR2: MDHEN, SYDVKM. The germline V and J ends were trimmed by 5 bases and 3 bases, with 14 bases remaining between them. The CDR3 has 14 residues. CDR3 bases: TGTGCCAGCAGTCACCCGGAGGCCAACTACGAGCAGTACTTC. Protein product: CASSHPEANYEQYF.

Points on this clonotype: A clone one base away is much larger, so this may be a read error. This chain joins TRBV6-2 or TRBV6-3 and TRBJ1-5; the D gene is possibly TRBD1 (6 bases). The CDR3 is 13 amino acids. V lost 5 bases and J lost 5, with 10 bases in between. Germline V gene lookup returns CDR1 MNHEY and CDR2 SVGEGT. CDR3 sequence (DNA): TGTGCCAGCAGTACGGGACATCATCAGCCCCAGCATTTT. This translates into CASSTGHHQPQHF.

This clonotype showed up many times. The chain combines TRBV20-1 with TRBJ1-1; possibly TRBD1 for D (6 bases). V gave up 0 bases and J gave up 8 bases, with 13 bases separating them. Germline loops: CDR1 DFQATT, CDR2 SNEGSKA (reference sequence). The CDR3 has 13 amino acids. CDR3 DNA sequence: TGCAGTGCTAGAGACGGGGGGGCAGGGGAAGCTTTCTTT. Protein product: CSARDGGAGEAFF.

This clonotype was counted between two and nine times. The chain links TRBV19 to TRBJ2-1; D unresolved. This CDR3 has 14 residues. The germline V gene has CDR1 LNHDA and CDR2 SQIVND (reference sequence). Trimming removed 2 bases at V and 5 bases at J, with 10 bases between. The CDR3 loop is CASSISDGHNEQFF. Here the CDR3 DNA reads TGTGCCAGTAGTATATCCGACGGACACAATGAGCAGTTCTTC.

This clonotype was seen many times. The CDR3 DNA is TGTGCCAGCAGTGCCCAGGGGACAGTCAACACCGGGGAGCTGTTTTTT. This translates into CASSAQGTVNTGELFF. This rearrangement joins TRBV2 to TRBJ2-2, with 7 nucleotides matching TRBD1. V was pared by 4 bases and J by 2 bases, with 7 bases of the junction left unmatched. The CDR3 length is 16 residues. Germline CDR1 reads SNHLY; CDR2 reads FYNNEI. The full variable domain, rest sourced from reference TRBV2 and TRBJ2-2, is EPEVTQTPSHQVTQMGQEVILRCVPISNHLYFYWYRQILGQKVEFLVSFYNNEISEKSEIFDDQFSVERPDGSNFTLKIRSTKLEDSAMYFCASSAQGTVNTGELFFGEGSRLTVL.

For this clonotype: This may arise from a read error, as a much more abundant clone is one base away. This chain links TRBV5-1 with TRBJ2-7, with 10 bases that match TRBD1. This CDR3 spans 15 amino acids. Per the germline V gene, CDR1 is SGHRS and CDR2 is YFSETQ. CDR3 sequence (DNA): TGCGCCAGCGCACACCCGGGACAGGGGACCTACGGGCAGTACTTC. Amino acid sequence: CASAHPGQGTYGQYF.

V gene TRBV19 combines with J gene TRBJ1-1; TRBD1 matches at 10 bases. CDR1 and CDR2 from the germline V gene are LNHDA and SQIVND (reference sequence). The V and J ends lost 7 bases and 4 bases, in that order; junction bases with no gene match: 6. This CDR3 comprises 14 residues. The CDR3 region is CASTPTGGFTEAFF. DNA for the CDR3: TGTGCCAGTACTCCGACAGGGGGCTTCACTGAAGCTTTCTTT.

This clonotype was seen a few times. This chain's CDR3 is CASGPTAGAHTDTQYF. CDR3 sequence (DNA): TGCGCCAGCGGCCCCACGGCGGGGGCCCACACAGATACGCAGTATTTT. The chain links TRBV4-1 to TRBJ2-3, with a weak D call TRBD2 (7 bases). Trimming left V 8 bases short and J 2 bases short, with 20 bases between. Germline V lookup: CDR1 MGHRA, CDR2 YSYEKL. This CDR3 has 16 residues.

The chain has TRBV5-1 and TRBJ2-7; 8 bases line up with TRBD1. There are 13 residues in the CDR3. CDR1 is SGHRS, CDR2 YFSETQ, per germline. Trimming at V came to 7 bases and at J to 4 bases, leaving 7 bases not matched to a gene. CDR3 bases: TGCGCCAGCCGGACAGGGTTTGGTTACGAGCAGTACTTC. Residues: CASRTGFGYEQYF.

This chain links TRBV19 with TRBJ2-1, with 9 bases that match TRBD2. This CDR3 spans 16 amino acids. CDR1 and CDR2 (germline): LNHDA, SQIVND (reference sequence). V was pared by 5 bases and J by 3 bases, with 8 bases of the junction left unmatched. The CDR3 bases are TGTGCCAGTAGTTTTAGCGGGGGCCTTATCTACAATGAGCAGTTCTTC. Its protein product is CASSFSGGLIYNEQFF.

This clonotype was seen a handful of times. The CDR3 spells CASSAGPTPSYEQYF. In DNA, the CDR3 is TGTGCCAGCAGCGCCGGTCCTACCCCCTCCTACGAGCAGTACTTC. The chain combines TRBV11-2 with TRBJ2-7; the D is unclear. Germline assignment: CDR1 SGHAT and CDR2 FQNNGV. The CDR3 loop spans 15 amino acids. Trimming removed 5 bases from V and 0 bases from J, with 14 bases in between.